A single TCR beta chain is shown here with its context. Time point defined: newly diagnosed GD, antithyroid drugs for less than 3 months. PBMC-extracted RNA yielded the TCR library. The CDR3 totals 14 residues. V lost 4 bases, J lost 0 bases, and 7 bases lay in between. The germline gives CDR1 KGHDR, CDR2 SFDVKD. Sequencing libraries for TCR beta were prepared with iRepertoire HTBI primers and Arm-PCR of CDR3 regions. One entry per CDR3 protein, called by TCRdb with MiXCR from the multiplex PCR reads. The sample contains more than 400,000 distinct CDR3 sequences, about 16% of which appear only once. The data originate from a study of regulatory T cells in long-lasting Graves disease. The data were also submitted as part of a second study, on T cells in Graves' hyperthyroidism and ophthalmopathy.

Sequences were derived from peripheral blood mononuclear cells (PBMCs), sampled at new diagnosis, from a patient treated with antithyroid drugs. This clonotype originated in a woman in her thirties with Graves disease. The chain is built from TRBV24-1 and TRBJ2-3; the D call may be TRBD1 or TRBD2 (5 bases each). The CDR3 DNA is TGTGCCACCAGTGACTGGGACAGCACAGATACGCAGTATTTT. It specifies CATSDWDSTDTQYF.